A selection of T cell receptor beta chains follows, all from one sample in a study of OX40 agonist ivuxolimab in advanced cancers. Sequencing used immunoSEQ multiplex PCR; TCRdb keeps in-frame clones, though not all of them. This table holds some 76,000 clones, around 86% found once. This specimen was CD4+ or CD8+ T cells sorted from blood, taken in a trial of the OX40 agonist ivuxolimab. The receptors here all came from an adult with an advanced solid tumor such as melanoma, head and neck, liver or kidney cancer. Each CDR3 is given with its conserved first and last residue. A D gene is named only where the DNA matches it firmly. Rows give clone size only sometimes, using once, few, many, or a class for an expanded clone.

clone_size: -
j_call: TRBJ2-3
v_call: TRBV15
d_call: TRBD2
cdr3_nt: TGTGCCACCAGCAGAGATTGGACTAGCGGCACAGATACGCAGTATTTT
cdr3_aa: CATSRDWTSGTDTQYF

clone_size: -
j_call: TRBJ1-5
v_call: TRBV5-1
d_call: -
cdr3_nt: TGCGCCAGCAGCCCCGGAGGGGGGGCAGATAGCAATCAGCCCCAGCATTTT
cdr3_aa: CASSPGGGADSNQPQHF

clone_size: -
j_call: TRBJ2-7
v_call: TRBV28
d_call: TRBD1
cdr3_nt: TGTGCCAGCAACCTTTTCCAGGGGGACCACGAGCAGTACTTC
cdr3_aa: CASNLFQGDHEQYF

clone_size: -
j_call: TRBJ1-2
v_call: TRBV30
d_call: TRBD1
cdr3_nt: TGTGCCTGGAGTGTACAGGGGACAGGGGGCTATGGCTACACCTTC
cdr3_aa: CAWSVQGTGGYGYTF

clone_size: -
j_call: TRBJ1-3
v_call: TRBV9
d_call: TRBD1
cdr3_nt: TGTGCCAGCAGCCCCCACCGGGACAGGGGGCCGGGGGGTCCTGGAAACACCATATATTTT
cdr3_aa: CASSPHRDRGPGGPGNTIYF

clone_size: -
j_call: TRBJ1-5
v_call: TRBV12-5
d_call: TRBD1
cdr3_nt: TGTGCTAGTGGTATTACAGGGGTAGGCCAGCCCCAGCATTTT
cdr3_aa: CASGITGVGQPQHF

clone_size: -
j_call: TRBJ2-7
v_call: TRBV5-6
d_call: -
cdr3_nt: TGTGCCAGCAGCTTGGGTCAGGACCACGAGCAGTACTTC
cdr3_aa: CASSLGQDHEQYF

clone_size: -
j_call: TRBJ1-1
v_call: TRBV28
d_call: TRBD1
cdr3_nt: TGTGCCAGCAGTCCCTCGACAGGGAGGTACACTGAAGCTTTCTTT
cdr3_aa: CASSPSTGRYTEAFF

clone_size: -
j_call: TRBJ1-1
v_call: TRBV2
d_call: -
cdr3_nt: TGTGCCAGCAGTGAGCGGGGAGGGTGGGTGACTGAAGCTTTCTTT
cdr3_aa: CASSERGGWVTEAFF

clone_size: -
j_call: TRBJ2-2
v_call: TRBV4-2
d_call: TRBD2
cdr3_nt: TGTGCCAGCAGCCAAGATACTGGGGGGGGAAACACCGGGGAGCTGTTTTTT
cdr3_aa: CASSQDTGGGNTGELFF

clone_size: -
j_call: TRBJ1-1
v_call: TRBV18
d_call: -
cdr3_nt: TGTGCCAGCTCACCGGGTGGGGACACTGAAGCTTTCTTT
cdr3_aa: CASSPGGDTEAFF

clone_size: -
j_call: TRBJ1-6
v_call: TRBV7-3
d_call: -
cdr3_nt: TGTGCCAGCAGCTTAACCGGTTCGGATTCACCCCTCCACTTT
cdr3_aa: CASSLTGSDSPLHF

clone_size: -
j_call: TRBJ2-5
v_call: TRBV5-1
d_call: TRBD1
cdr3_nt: TGCGCCAGCAGCTTGCCCGGGACAGGGGGACGAGAGACCCAGTACTTC
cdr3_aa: CASSLPGTGGRETQYF

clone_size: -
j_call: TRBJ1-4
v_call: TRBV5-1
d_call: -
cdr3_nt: TGCGCCAGCAGCGTCGGACGGCCTTCTACTAATGAAAAACTGTTTTTT
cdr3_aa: CASSVGRPSTNEKLFF

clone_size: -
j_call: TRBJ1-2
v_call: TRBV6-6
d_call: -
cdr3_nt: TGTGCCAGCAGCCCTCCTTCCGACTTAAACTATGGCTACACCTTC
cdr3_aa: CASSPPSDLNYGYTF

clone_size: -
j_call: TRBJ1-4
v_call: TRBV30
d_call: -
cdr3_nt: TGTGCCTGGAGTGTGGACGAAAAACTGTTTTTT
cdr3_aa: CAWSVDEKLFF

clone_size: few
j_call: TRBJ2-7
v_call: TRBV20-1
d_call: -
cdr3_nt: TGCAGTGCTAGAGCCGGATACGAGCAGTACTTC
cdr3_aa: CSARAGYEQYF

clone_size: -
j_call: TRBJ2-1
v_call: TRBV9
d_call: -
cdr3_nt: TGTGCCAGCAGCGTAGAAGGCGCCTCCTACAATGAGCAGTTCTTC
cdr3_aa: CASSVEGASYNEQFF

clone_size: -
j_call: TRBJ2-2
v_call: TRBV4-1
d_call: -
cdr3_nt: TGCGCCAGCAGCTACCGGGACTACACCGGGGAGCTGTTTTTT
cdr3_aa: CASSYRDYTGELFF

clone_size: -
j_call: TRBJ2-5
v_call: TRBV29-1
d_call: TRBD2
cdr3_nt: TGCAGCGTGGGGACTAGCGGGAGTCGCGAGACCCAGTACTTC
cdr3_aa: CSVGTSGSRETQYF

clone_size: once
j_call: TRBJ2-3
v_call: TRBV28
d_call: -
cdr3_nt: TGTGCCAGCAGGGGCAGCGGCGGGGCCCGCACAGATACGCAGTATTTT
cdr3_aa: CASRGSGGARTDTQYF

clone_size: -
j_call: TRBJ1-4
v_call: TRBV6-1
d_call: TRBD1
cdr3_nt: TGTGCCAGCAGGAGGACAGGGGAAGGAGAAAAACTGTTTTTT
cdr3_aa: CASRRTGEGEKLFF

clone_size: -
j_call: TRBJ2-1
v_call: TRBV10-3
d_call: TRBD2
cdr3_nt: TGTGCCATCAGTGAGTCGAGGACTAGTAATGAGCAGTTCTTC
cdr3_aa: CAISESRTSNEQFF

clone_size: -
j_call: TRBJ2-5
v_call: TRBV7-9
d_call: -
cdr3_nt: TGTGCCAGCATTAAGCGTGGGGCCGAGACCCAGTACTTC
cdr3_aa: CASIKRGAETQYF

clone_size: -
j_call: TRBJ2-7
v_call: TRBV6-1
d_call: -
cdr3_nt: TGTGCCAGCCGGAAGACGGACTCCTACGAGCAGTACTTC
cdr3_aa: CASRKTDSYEQYF

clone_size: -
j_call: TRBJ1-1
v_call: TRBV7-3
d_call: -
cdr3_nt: TGTGCCAGCAGCTTAGCAGGGAGAGGCACTGAAGCTTTCTTT
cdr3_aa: CASSLAGRGTEAFF

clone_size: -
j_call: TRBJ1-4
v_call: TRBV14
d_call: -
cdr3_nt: TGTGCCAGCAGCCAAGGATGGAGGGGGAGCGCTAATGAAAAACTGTTTTTT
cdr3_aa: CASSQGWRGSANEKLFF

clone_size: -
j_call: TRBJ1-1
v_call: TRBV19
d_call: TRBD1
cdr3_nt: TGTGCCAGTAGGACAGGGGGTAAGGACACTGAAGCTTTCTTT
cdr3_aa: CASRTGGKDTEAFF

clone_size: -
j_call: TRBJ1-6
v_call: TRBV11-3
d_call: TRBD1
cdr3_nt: TGTGCCAGCAGCCTACAGGGGCCTCATTCACCCCTCCACTTT
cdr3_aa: CASSLQGPHSPLHF

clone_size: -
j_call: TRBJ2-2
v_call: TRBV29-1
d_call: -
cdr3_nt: TGCAGCGTTGAAGCTGCGGGGGAGCTGTTTTTT
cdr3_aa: CSVEAAGELFF

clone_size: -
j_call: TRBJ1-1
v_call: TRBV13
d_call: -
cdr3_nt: TGTGCCAGCAGCTTAGCGGGGGAGGGAATTATAGACACTGAAGCTTTCTTT
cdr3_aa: CASSLAGEGIIDTEAFF

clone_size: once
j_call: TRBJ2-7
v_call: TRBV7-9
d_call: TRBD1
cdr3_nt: TGTGCCAGCAGCTTCGCCGACAGGGGGGGCGAGCAGTACTTC
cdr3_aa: CASSFADRGGEQYF

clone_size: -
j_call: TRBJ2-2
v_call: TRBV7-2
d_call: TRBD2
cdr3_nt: TGTGCCAGCAGCCCCGGGGGGGGAGTCGGGGAGCTGTTTTTT
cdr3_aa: CASSPGGGVGELFF

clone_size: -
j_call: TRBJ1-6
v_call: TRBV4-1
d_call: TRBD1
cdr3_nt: TGCGCCAGCAGCCACCCGGACAGGAGGAATTCACCCCTCCACTTT
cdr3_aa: CASSHPDRRNSPLHF

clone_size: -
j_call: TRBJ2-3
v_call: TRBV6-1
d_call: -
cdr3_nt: TGTGCCAGCAGTGGAGACTGGGGCACAGATACGCAGTATTTT
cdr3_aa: CASSGDWGTDTQYF

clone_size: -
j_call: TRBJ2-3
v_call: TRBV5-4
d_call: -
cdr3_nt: TGTGCCAGCACGAACACAGATACGCAGTATTTT
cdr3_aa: CASTNTDTQYF

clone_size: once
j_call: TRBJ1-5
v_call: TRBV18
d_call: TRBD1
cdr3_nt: TGTGCCAGCTCACGGGACAGGGAACAGCCCCAGCATTTT
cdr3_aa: CASSRDREQPQHF

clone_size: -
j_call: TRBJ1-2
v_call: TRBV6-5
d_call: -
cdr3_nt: TGTGCCAGCATTCCAGGGAGCGACTATGGCTACACCTTC
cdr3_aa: CASIPGSDYGYTF

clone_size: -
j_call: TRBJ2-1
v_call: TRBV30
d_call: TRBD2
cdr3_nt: TGTGCCTGGAGTCGGGGAGCGGGAGGGGGCTACAATGAGCAGTTCTTC
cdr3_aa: CAWSRGAGGGYNEQFF

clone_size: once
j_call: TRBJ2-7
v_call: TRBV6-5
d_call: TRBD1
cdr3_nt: TGTGCCAGCAGGCCAAGCGGACAGGTCTACGAGCAGTACTTC
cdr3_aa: CASRPSGQVYEQYF

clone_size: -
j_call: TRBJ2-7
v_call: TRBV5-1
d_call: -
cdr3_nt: TGCGCCAGCAGCTTGGATACAGGGTCCGGGAGTTTGGAGCAGTACTTC
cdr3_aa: CASSLDTGSGSLEQYF

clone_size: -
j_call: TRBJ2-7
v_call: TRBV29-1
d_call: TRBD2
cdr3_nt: TGCAGCGTTGCTGCAGCGGGAGGGTCCCTCTACGAGCAGTACTTC
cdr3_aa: CSVAAAGGSLYEQYF

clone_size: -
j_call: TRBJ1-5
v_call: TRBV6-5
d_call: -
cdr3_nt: TGTGCCAGCAGCAAAGGGACTCCCAATCAGCCCCAGCATTTT
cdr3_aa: CASSKGTPNQPQHF

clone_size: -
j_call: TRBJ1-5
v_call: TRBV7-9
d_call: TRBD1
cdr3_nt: TGTGCCAGCAGCTTAGGACAGGGGGATGAGAGCAATCAGCCCCAGCATTTT
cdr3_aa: CASSLGQGDESNQPQHF

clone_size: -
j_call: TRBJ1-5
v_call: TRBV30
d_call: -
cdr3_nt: TGTGCCTGGGGGAGGCCTCGGGTTTTGAGCAATCAGCCCCAGCATTTT
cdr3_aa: CAWGRPRVLSNQPQHF

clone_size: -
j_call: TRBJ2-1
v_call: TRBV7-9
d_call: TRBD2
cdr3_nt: TGTGCCAGCAGCTCTCCTCGACTAGCGGGAGGCTCGTCCTACAATGAGCAGTTCTTC
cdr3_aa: CASSSPRLAGGSSYNEQFF

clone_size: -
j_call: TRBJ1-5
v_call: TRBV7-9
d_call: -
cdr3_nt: TGTGCCAGCAGCTTAGGGGGCGGGGCGGGCAATCAGCCCCAGCATTTT
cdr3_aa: CASSLGGGAGNQPQHF

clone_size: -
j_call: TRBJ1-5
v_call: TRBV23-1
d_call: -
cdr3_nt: TGCGCCAGCAGTTTAGTAAATGGGCCCCAGCATTTT
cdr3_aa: CASSLVNGPQHF

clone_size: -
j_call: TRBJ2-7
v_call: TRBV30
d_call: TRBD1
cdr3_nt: TGTGCCTGGAGTCTCCGAGGGGGACAGCCCTACGAGCAGTACTTC
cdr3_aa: CAWSLRGGQPYEQYF

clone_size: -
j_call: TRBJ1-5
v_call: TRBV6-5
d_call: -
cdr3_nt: TGTGCCAGCAGCCAACGGAGAAGTGGCAATCAGCCCCAGCATTTT
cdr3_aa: CASSQRRSGNQPQHF

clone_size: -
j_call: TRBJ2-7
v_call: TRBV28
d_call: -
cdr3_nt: TGTGCCAGCAGCTCAAGCGGGACATTCTACGAGCAGTACTTC
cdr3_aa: CASSSSGTFYEQYF

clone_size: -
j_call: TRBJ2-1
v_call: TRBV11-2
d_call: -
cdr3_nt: TGTGCCAGCAGCTTAGTCAGGGGGGTGCAGTTCTTC
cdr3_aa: CASSLVRGVQFF

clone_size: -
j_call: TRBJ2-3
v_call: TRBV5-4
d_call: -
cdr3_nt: TGTGCCAGCAGCATCGGGGGTAGCACAGATACGCAGTATTTT
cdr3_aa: CASSIGGSTDTQYF

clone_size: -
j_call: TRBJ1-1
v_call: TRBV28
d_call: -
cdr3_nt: TGTGCCAGCAGAAAACCAGGGGACATGAACACTGAAGCTTTCTTT
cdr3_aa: CASRKPGDMNTEAFF

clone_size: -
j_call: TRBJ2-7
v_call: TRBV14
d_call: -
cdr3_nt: TGTGCCAGCAGCCAAACAGTAGGGAAGCAGTACTTC
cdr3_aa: CASSQTVGKQYF